This passage covers 17 T cell receptor beta chains from one sample sequenced in a study of vaccination and CD4 T cells after COVID-19. These receptors' targets are unknown. Specified treatment: roughly ten-day PBMC culture with coronavirus spike peptide pools or control peptides (ViraFEST assay). Unexposed donor CD4+ T cells predated the COVID-19 pandemic, collected 2011-2018. The Oncomine TCR Beta short-read assay generated sequence data from the DNA of cultured CD4+ T cells. It was from cultured CD4+ T cells that genomic DNA was extracted. TCRdb called the PCR reads again in MiXCR, with one record for every CDR3 protein. The sample lists some 9,700 distinct CDR3 sequences, roughly 36% occurring once. The specimen was CD4+ T cells from blood, cultured in vitro. The receptor set was obtained from a human donor in good health.

This clonotype was counted a few times. The V call is TRBV20-1, the J call TRBJ2-7; the D call may be TRBD1 or TRBD2 (6 bases each). Deletions cut 1 base from V and 4 bases from J, with 23 bases between. Germline CDR1 DFQATT, CDR2 SNEGSKA (reference sequence). There are 17 residues in the CDR3. CDR3 sequence (DNA): TGCAGTGCTAGAGGGGACATGGAGGGGGGTAATCCGTACGAGCAGTACTTC. Translated: CSARGDMEGGNPYEQYF.

This chain joins TRBV11-2 and TRBJ2-1, with D possibly TRBD2 on 5 matching bases. CDR3 length: 12 residues. Deletions cut 3 bases from V and 9 bases from J, with 9 bases between. The V gene's germline CDR1 is SGHAT and CDR2 FQNNGV. CDR3 sequence reads: CASSFISGEQFF. CDR3 sequence (DNA): TGTGCCAGCAGCTTCATCAGCGGTGAGCAGTTCTTC.

This chain links TRBV6-5 with TRBJ1-2; TRBD1 matches at 11 bases. Trimming took 2 bases from V and 4 from J; bases not matched to a gene: 3. Germline V gives CDR1 MNHEY, CDR2 SVGAGI. The CDR3 is 15 amino acids. CDR3 region: CASSYRTGGGYGYTF. The CDR3 nucleotides are TGTGCCAGCAGTTACCGGACAGGGGGCGGCTATGGCTACACCTTC.

This clonotype was found a few times. The genes are TRBV12-3 or TRBV12-4 and TRBJ2-5; tentative D call: TRBD1 (5 bases). V was clipped by 3 bases and J by 2 bases, with 10 bases between them. This CDR3 is 14 amino acids long. The CDR3 spells CASSFRQHQETQYF. The CDR3 DNA is TGTGCCAGCAGTTTCCGACAGCATCAAGAGACCCAGTACTTC.

The chain recombines TRBV6-1 with TRBJ2-2; D gene ambiguous. The V and J ends lost 2 bases and 6 bases respectively, with 10 bases between them. There are 14 residues in the CDR3. Germline values: CDR1 MNHNS, CDR2 SASEGT. Here the CDR3 reads CASSETAVPGELFF. The DNA of the CDR3 is TGTGCCAGCAGTGAAACGGCAGTTCCCGGGGAGCTGTTTTTT.

The rearrangement uses TRBV27 and TRBJ1-5, with a weak D call TRBD1 (5 bases). This CDR3 is built from 15 residues. V was cut by 8 bases and J by 7 bases, with 21 bases left in between. The germline gives CDR1 MNHEY, CDR2 SMNVEV (reference sequence). The CDR3 region has the DNA TGTGCCAGCTCAACTGTCAGGGAGCGAGGGCAGCCCCAGCATTTT. Translating gives CASSTVRERGQPQHF.

V is TRBV28 and J is TRBJ2-3; no clear D gene. CDR1 MDHEN and CDR2 SYDVKM come from the germline V gene. V was clipped by 6 bases and J by 5 bases, with 15 bases between them. This CDR3 has 14 residues. CDR3 region: CASSPNLVLDTQYF. In nucleotides, the CDR3 is TGTGCCAGCAGCCCCAACCTAGTCTTAGATACGCAGTATTTT. The variable domain in full, with the rest retrieved from reference TRBV28 and TRBJ2-3, is DVKVTQSSRYLVKRTGEKVFLECVQDMDHENMFWYRQDPGLGLRLIYFSYDVKMKEKGDIPEGYSVSREKKERFSLILESASTNQTSMYLCASSPNLVLDTQYFGPGTRLTVL.

This clonotype was recorded a few times. The CDR3 loop is CASSVRGDTEAFF. The CDR3, as DNA: TGTGCCAGCAGTGTCAGGGGTGACACTGAAGCTTTCTTT. The chain combines TRBV6-4 with TRBJ1-1; a possible D gene is TRBD1 (6 bases). The germline gives CDR1 MRHNA, CDR2 SNTAGT. Between the trimmed V and J ends, which lost 4 bases and 3 bases, there was a span of 9 bases. The CDR3 loop spans 13 amino acids.

This chain connects TRBV20-1 to TRBJ2-1; TRBD2 matches 12 bases. The germline gives CDR1 DFQATT, CDR2 SNEGSKA (reference sequence). This CDR3 is 17 amino acids long. The V gene end was trimmed by 1 base and the J gene end by 4 bases; junction bases not matched to a gene: 8. The CDR3 region is CSARVASGRARYNEQFF. The CDR3 DNA reads TGCAGTGCTAGAGTCGCTAGCGGGAGGGCCAGGTACAATGAGCAGTTCTTC.

This clonotype has just one count. The rearrangement links TRBV11-2 to TRBJ1-3, with D uncertain. Between the trimmed V and J ends, which lost 3 bases and 4 bases, there was a span of 4 bases. This CDR3 has 12 amino acids. The germline gives CDR1 SGHAT, CDR2 FQNNGV. CDR3 DNA: TGTGCCAGCAGCTTCGGGGGAAACACCATATATTTT. Translating gives CASSFGGNTIYF.

This clonotype was seen only a few times. The V call is TRBV7-2, the J call TRBJ1-5; 7 bases align to TRBD1. The CDR3 length is 13 residues. The ends lost 8 bases at V and 2 bases at J; junction bases unmatched: 3. Per germline, CDR1 SGHTA and CDR2 FQGNSA. The CDR3 coding sequence is TGTGCCAGCGCCGACAGGGGCAATCAGCCCCAGCATTTT. Translated: CASADRGNQPQHF. The whole variable domain, remainder taken from reference TRBV7-2 and TRBJ1-5, is GAGVSQSPSNKVTEKGKDVELRCDPISGHTALYWYRQSLGQGLEFLIYFQGNSAPDKSGLPSDRFSAERTGGSVSTLTIQRTQQEDSAVYLCASADRGNQPQHFGDGTRLSIL.

This sequence joins TRBV7-3 and TRBJ1-2; D ambiguous. This CDR3 region has 18 residues. Germline V gene data show CDR1 as SGHTA and CDR2 as FQGTGA. Trimming cost V 1 base and J 8 bases, with 26 bases left between them. The CDR3 is CASSLNPLGSGVREGYTF. CDR3 nucleotides: TGTGCCAGCAGCTTAAACCCCCTAGGGAGCGGGGTAAGGGAGGGCTACACCTTC.

The chain uses TRBV7-3 and TRBJ1-6; no clear D. Germline CDR1 is SGHTA and CDR2 is FQGTGA. The CDR3 consists of 14 residues. The V and J ends lost 4 bases and 7 bases respectively, with 11 bases between them. The CDR3 protein is CASSSGIGNSPLHF. The CDR3 DNA follows: TGTGCCAGCAGCTCGGGTATTGGGAATTCACCCCTCCACTTT.

This clonotype was detected only a few times. J is TRBJ1-2 and V is TRBV28, with D perhaps TRBD1 (6 bases). V lost 3 bases and J 3 bases, leaving 11 bases between the germline ends. Germline assignment: CDR1 MDHEN and CDR2 SYDVKM. This CDR3 contains 14 residues. CDR3 loop: CASSLWGRDYGYTF. CDR3 in DNA: TGTGCCAGCAGTTTGTGGGGGCGCGACTATGGCTACACCTTC.

This clonotype showed up just a few times. This chain connects TRBV6-1 to TRBJ2-3; D is possibly TRBD2 (6 bases). Trimming removed 8 bases at V and 4 bases at J, with 19 bases between. CDR1 and CDR2 (germline): MNHNS, SASEGT. The CDR3 consists of 15 residues. The CDR3: CASSLREEGSDTQYF. CDR3 nucleotide sequence: TGTGCCAGCTCCCTCCGCGAGGAGGGCTCAGATACGCAGTATTTT.

In this sample, this clonotype turned up a few times. The chain combines TRBV19 with TRBJ1-1, with D possibly being TRBD1 (6 bases). V lost 5 bases and J lost 1, with 11 bases in between. CDR3 length equals 14 residues. In germline, CDR1 is LNHDA, CDR2 SQIVND (reference sequence). The CDR3: CASSAETGNTEAFF. CDR3 bases: TGTGCCAGTAGTGCCGAGACAGGGAACACTGAAGCTTTCTTT.

The chain links TRBV24-1 to TRBJ2-3; possible D gene TRBD2, 6 bases. The CDR3 has 16 amino acids. Germline values: CDR1 KGHDR, CDR2 SFDVKD. Trimming removed 4 bases at V and 0 bases at J, with 13 bases between. CDR3 bases: TGTGCCACCAGTGACCCGGGGGTCGGGAGCACAGATACGCAGTATTTT. This codes for CATSDPGVGSTDTQYF.